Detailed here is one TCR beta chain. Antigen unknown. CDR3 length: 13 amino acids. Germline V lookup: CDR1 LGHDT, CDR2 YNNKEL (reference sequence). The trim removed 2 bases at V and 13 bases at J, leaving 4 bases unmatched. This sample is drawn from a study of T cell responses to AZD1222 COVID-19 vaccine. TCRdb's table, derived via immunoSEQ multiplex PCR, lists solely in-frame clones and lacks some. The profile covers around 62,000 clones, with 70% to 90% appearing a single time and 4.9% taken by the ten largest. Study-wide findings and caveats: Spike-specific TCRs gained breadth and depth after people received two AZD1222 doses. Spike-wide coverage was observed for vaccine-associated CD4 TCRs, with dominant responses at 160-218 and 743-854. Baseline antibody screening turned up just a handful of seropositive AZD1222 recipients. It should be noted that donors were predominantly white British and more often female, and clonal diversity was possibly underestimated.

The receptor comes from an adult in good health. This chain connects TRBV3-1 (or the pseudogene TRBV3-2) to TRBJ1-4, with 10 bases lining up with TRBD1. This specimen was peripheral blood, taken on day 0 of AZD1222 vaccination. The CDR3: CASSQRTGGGLFF. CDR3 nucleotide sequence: TGTGCCAGCAGCCAACGGACAGGGGGGGGACTGTTTTTT.